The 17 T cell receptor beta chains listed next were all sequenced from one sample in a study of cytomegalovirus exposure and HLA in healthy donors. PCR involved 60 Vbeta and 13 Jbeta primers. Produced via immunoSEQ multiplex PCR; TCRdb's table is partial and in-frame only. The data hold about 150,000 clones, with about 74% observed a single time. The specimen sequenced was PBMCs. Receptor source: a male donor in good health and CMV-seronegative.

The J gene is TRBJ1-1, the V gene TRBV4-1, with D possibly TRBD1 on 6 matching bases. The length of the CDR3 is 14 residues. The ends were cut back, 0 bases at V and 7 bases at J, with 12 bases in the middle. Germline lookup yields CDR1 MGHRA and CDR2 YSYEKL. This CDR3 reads CASSQDDRRGEAFF. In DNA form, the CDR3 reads TGCGCCAGCAGCCAAGATGACAGGCGCGGTGAAGCTTTCTTT.

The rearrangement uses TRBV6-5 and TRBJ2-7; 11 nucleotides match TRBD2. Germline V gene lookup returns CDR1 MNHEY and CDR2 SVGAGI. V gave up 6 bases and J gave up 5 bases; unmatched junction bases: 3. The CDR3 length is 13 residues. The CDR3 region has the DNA TGTGCCAGCAGAATTAGCGGGAGGGACGAGCAGTACTTC. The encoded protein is CASRISGRDEQYF.

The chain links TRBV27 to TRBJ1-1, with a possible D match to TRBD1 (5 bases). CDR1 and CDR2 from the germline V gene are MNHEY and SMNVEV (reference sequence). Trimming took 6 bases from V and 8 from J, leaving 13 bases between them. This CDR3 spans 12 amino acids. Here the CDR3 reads CASSLGGSEAFF. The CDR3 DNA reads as TGTGCCAGCAGCCTTGGGGGGTCGGAAGCTTTCTTT.

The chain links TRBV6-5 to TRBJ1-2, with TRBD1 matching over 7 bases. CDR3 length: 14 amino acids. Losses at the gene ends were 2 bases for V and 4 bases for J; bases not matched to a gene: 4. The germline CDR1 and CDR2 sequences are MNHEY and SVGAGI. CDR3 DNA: TGTGCCAGCAGTTACCTGGGACAGTCCTATGGCTACACCTTC. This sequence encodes CASSYLGQSYGYTF.

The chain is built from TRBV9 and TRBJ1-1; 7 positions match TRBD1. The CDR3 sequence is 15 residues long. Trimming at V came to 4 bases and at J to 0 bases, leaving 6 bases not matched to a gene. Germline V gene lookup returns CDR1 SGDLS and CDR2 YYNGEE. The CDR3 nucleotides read TGTGCCAGCAGCCCCCGGGACAGAATGAACACTGAAGCTTTCTTT. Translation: CASSPRDRMNTEAFF.

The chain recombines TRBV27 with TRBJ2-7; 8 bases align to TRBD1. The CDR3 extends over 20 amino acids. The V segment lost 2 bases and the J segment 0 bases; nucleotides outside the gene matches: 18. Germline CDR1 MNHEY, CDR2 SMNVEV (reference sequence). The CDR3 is CASSLTRDRRLSVPSYEQYF. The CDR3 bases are TGTGCCAGCAGTTTAACCCGGGACAGGAGGCTTAGTGTCCCCTCCTACGAGCAGTACTTC.

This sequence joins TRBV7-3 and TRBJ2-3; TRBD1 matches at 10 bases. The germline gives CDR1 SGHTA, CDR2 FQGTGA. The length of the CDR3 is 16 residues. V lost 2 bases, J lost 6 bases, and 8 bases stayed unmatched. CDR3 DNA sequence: TGTGCCAGCAGCTTATTTGGACAGGGGGTAGGGGATACGCAGTATTTT. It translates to CASSLFGQGVGDTQYF.

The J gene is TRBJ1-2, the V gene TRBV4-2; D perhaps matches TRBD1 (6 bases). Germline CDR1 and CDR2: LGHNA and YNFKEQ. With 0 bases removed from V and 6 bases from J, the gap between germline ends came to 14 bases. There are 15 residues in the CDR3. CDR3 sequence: CASSQEGRGAHGYTF. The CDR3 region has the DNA TGTGCCAGCAGCCAAGAGGGTCGGGGGGCCCATGGCTACACCTTC.

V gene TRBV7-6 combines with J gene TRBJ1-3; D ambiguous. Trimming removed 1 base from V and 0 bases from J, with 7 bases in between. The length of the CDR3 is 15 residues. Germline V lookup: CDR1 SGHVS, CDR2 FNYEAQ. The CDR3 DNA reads TGTGCCAGCAGCTTAGGAGATCTCTCTGGAAACACCATATATTTT. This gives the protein CASSLGDLSGNTIYF.

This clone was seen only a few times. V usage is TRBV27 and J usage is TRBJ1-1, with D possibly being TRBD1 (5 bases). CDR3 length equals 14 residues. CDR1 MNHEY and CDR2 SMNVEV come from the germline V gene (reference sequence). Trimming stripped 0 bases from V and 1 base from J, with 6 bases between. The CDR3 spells CASSLSGANTEAFF. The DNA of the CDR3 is TGTGCCAGCAGTTTATCAGGGGCGAACACTGAAGCTTTCTTT.

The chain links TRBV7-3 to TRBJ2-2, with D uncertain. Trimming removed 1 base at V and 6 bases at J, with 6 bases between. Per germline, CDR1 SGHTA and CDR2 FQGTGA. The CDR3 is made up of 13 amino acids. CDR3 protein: CASSLITSGELFF. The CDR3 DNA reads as TGTGCCAGCAGCTTAATAACATCCGGGGAGCTGTTTTTT.

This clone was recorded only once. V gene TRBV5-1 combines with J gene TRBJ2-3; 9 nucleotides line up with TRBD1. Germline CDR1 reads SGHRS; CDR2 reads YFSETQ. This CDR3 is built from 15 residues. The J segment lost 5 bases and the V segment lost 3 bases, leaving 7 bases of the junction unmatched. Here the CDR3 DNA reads TGCGCCAGCAGCTCCACAGGGGGCAGGTTAGATACGCAGTATTTT. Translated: CASSSTGGRLDTQYF.

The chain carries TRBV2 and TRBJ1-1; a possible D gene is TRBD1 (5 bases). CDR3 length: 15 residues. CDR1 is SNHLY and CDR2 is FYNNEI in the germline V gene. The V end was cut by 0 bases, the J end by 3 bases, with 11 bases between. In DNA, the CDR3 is TGTGCCAGCAGTGAAGCCCGGGGGGGGGACACTGAAGCTTTCTTT. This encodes CASSEARGGDTEAFF.

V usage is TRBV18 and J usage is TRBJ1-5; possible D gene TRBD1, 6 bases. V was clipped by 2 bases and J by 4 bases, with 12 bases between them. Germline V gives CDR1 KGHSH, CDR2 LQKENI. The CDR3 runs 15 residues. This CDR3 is CASSPDTGPNQPQHF. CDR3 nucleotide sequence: TGTGCCAGCTCACCAGACACAGGGCCTAATCAGCCCCAGCATTTT. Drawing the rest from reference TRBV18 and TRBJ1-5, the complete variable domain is NAGVMQNPRHLVRRRGQEARLRCSPMKGHSHVYWYRQLPEEGLKFMVYLQKENIIDESGMPKERFSAEFPKEGPSILRIQQVVRGDSAAYFCASSPDTGPNQPQHFGDGTRLSIL.

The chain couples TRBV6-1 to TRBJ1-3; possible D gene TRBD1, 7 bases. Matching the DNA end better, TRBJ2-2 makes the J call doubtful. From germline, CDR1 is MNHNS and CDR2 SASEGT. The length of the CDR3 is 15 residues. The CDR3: CASSEEGTAAVKLFF. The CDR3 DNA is TGTGCCAGCAGTGAGGAGGGGACAGCCGCTGTTAAGCTGTTTTTT.

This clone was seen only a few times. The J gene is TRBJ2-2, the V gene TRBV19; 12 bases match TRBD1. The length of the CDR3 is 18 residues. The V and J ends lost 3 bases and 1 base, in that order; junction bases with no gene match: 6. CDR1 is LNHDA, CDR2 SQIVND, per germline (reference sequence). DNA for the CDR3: TGTGCCAGTAGTATCGGGACAGGGGGCGGTCGGAACACCGGGGAGCTGTTTTTT. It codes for CASSIGTGGGRNTGELFF.

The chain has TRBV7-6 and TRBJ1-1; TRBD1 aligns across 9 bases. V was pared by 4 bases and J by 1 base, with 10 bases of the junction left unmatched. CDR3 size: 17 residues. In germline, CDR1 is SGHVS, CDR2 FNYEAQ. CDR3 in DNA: TGTGCCAGCAGCTCGGGACAGGGTTCACAAACGAACACTGAAGCTTTCTTT. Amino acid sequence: CASSSGQGSQTNTEAFF.